These T cell receptor beta chains were read from a single sample in a study of PD-L1 blockade in urothelial cancer. The table came from immunoSEQ multiplex PCR; TCRdb's copy has only in-frame clones and leaves some out. The table includes more than 60,000 clones, roughly 90% detected once. Sample: PBMCs, taken around atezolizumab (anti-PD-L1) treatment. The origin of the receptors is a man aged 60 to 75 with urothelial cancer. Both conserved end residues are part of each CDR3. The D gene is left open where the match is weak. Not all rows give a size; the values are once, few, many and, for expanded clones, a class.

TRBJ1-5 | NA | NA | TRBV27 | CASSLGPGGHQPQHF | TGTGCCAGCAGTTTAGGCCCCGGGGGGCATCAGCCCCAGCATTTT
TRBJ1-1 | NA | NA | TRBV5-6 | CASSLAREEAFF | TGTGCCAGCAGCTTGGCCCGAGAAGAAGCTTTCTTT
TRBJ2-1 | NA | NA | TRBV18 | CASSPPVQATSNEQFF | TGTGCCAGCTCACCACCGGTTCAGGCTACTAGCAATGAGCAGTTCTTC
TRBJ1-1 | NA | TRBD1 | TRBV11-3 | CASSLPRGQGSPEAFF | TGTGCCAGCAGCTTACCCCGCGGACAGGGGTCTCCTGAAGCTTTCTTT
TRBJ2-5 | NA | TRBD2 | TRBV9 | CASSPYGAGGVQETQYF | TGTGCCAGCAGCCCATACGGAGCGGGAGGGGTCCAAGAGACCCAGTACTTC
TRBJ2-1 | NA | TRBD2 | TRBV4-1 | CASSQDWLAGGPVNEQFF | TGCGCCAGCAGCCAAGATTGGCTAGCGGGGGGTCCGGTTAATGAGCAGTTCTTC
TRBJ1-1 | NA | NA | TRBV4-3 | CASSQDLGQATEAFF | TGCGCCAGCAGCCAAGATCTCGGACAAGCCACTGAAGCTTTCTTT
TRBJ2-5 | medium-sized | NA | TRBV7-9 | CASSLAGGPTSETQYF | TGTGCCAGCAGCTTAGCGGGGGGACCCACGTCGGAGACCCAGTACTTC
TRBJ2-7 | NA | TRBD2 | TRBV7-9 | CASVPGGSYEQYF | TGTGCCAGCGTCCCGGGCGGGAGCTACGAGCAGTACTTC
TRBJ1-1 | NA | NA | TRBV2 | CASSDLLTDDTEAFF | TGTGCCAGCAGTGATCTGTTGACTGATGACACTGAAGCTTTCTTT
TRBJ1-2 | NA | NA | TRBV19 | CASSISRAEGYGYTF | TGTGCCAGTAGTATCTCGAGGGCCGAGGGCTATGGCTACACCTTC
TRBJ1-4 | NA | TRBD1 | TRBV11-2 | CASSPTGGNEKLFF | TGTGCCAGCAGCCCGACAGGGGGAAATGAAAAACTGTTTTTT
TRBJ2-7 | NA | TRBD1 | TRBV10-3 | CAISEDRGTYEQYF | TGTGCCATCAGTGAAGACAGGGGGACCTACGAGCAGTACTTC
TRBJ1-1 | NA | NA | TRBV5-8 | CASSLVGVATEAFF | TGTGCCAGCAGCTTGGTCGGGGTTGCCACTGAAGCTTTCTTT
TRBJ2-2 | few | NA | TRBV9 | CASSVAGGANTGELFF | TGTGCCAGCAGCGTAGCTGGCGGCGCGAACACCGGGGAGCTGTTTTTT
TRBJ2-3 | NA | TRBD1 | TRBV9 | CASSVAGGTGFDTQYF | TGTGCCAGCAGCGTAGCTGGTGGGACAGGGTTTGATACGCAGTATTTT
TRBJ2-7 | NA | NA | TRBV4-3 | CASSPFRRGEQYF | TGCGCCAGCAGCCCCTTTCGGCGGGGCGAGCAGTACTTC
TRBJ2-3 | NA | NA | TRBV19 | CASSSWGDTDTQYF | TGTGCCAGTAGTTCGTGGGGGGACACAGATACGCAGTATTTT
TRBJ1-3 | NA | TRBD1 | TRBV19 | CASSMGQGGNTIYF | TGTGCCAGTAGTATGGGACAGGGCGGAAACACCATATATTTT
TRBJ2-2 | NA | NA | TRBV11-2 | CASSLSPGVGGELFF | TGTGCCAGCAGCTTAAGCCCGGGGGTTGGCGGGGAGCTGTTTTTT
TRBJ1-4 | NA | NA | TRBV19 | CASSIGGLLSGEKLFF | TGTGCCAGTAGTATTGGGGGACTCCTATCTGGTGAAAAACTGTTTTTT
TRBJ2-3 | NA | NA | TRBV4-2 | CASSQEGARRADTQYF | TGTGCCAGCAGCCAAGAGGGGGCGCGAAGGGCAGATACGCAGTATTTT
TRBJ2-7 | NA | TRBD1 | TRBV5-1 | CASSTRTGGQSYEQYF | TGCGCCAGCAGCACTAGGACAGGGGGCCAGAGTTACGAGCAGTACTTC
TRBJ2-7 | once | TRBD2 | TRBV27 | CASRTRTSGTYEQYF | TGTGCCAGCAGAACCCGGACTAGCGGGACGTACGAGCAGTACTTC
TRBJ1-1 | once | NA | TRBV29-1 | CSGPTGEGTEAFF | TGCAGCGGCCCGACAGGTGAAGGTACTGAAGCTTTCTTT
TRBJ2-3 | NA | TRBD1 | TRBV29-1 | CSAQGDLVDTQYF | TGCAGCGCCCAGGGGGACCTCGTAGATACGCAGTATTTT
TRBJ2-7 | once | TRBD1 | TRBV4-1 | CASSRTDRSAYEQYF | TGCGCCAGCAGCCGAACGGACAGGTCAGCCTACGAGCAGTACTTC
TRBJ1-2 | NA | TRBD1 | TRBV5-1 | CASSLEQGARGYTF | TGCGCCAGCAGCTTGGAACAGGGGGCGAGGGGCTACACCTTC